This T cell receptor (beta chain) was recorded in a study of early T cells in non-severe SARS-CoV-2 infection. Study-level information: Bulk RNA isolated from unsorted whole blood underwent sequencing; chains were not paired.

Attached unique molecular identifiers marked individual cDNA molecules. MiXCR, applied by TCRdb to the 5' RACE reads, yields one record per CDR3 protein. The sample shows 55,000 to 70,000 distinct CDR3 sequences, more than 9% of them seen only once. This CDR3 is 15 amino acids long. Trimming stripped 2 bases from V and 5 bases from J, with 15 bases between. Germline V gene sequence: CDR1 SGHTA, CDR2 FQGNSA. Material for sequencing was whole blood. The V call is TRBV7-2, the J call TRBJ1-1, with a tentative D call TRBD1 (5 bases). The source is an adult who was a healthcare worker with PCR-confirmed SARS-CoV-2 infection or an uninfected control (not recorded which). The CDR3 DNA reads TGTGCCAGCAGCTTAATGATGGGCCGGGGGACTGAAGCTTTCTTT. Its translation is CASSLMMGRGTEAFF.